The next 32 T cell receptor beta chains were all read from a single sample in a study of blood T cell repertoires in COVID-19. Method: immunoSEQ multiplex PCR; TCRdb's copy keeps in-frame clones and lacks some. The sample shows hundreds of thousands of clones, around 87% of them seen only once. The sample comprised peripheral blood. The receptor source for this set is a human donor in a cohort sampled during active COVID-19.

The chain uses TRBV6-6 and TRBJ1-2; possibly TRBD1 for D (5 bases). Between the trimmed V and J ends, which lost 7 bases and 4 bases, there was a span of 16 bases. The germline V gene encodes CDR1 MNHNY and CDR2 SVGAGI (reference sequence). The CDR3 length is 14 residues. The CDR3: CASKESGYGYGYTF. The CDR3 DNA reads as TGTGCCAGCAAAGAATCAGGGTATGGCTATGGCTACACCTTC.

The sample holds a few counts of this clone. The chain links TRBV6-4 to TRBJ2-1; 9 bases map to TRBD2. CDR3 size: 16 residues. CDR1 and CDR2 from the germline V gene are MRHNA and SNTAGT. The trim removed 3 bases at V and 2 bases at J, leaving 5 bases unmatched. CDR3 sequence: CASSESGGSPYNEQFF. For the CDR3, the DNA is TGTGCCAGCAGTGAAAGCGGGGGGTCCCCCTACAATGAGCAGTTCTTC.

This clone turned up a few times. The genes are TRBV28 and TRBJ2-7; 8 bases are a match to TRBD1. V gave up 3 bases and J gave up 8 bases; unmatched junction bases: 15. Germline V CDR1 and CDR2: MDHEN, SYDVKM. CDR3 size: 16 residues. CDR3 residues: CASSFGEGGTGPKQYF. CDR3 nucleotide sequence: TGTGCCAGCAGTTTTGGGGAAGGAGGGACAGGTCCCAAGCAGTACTTC.

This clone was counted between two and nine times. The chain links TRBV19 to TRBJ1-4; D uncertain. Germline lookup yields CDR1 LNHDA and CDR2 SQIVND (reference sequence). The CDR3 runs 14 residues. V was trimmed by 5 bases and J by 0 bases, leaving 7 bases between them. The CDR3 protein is CASSDTATNEKLFF. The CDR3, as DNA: TGTGCCAGTAGTGATACAGCAACTAATGAAAAACTGTTTTTT.

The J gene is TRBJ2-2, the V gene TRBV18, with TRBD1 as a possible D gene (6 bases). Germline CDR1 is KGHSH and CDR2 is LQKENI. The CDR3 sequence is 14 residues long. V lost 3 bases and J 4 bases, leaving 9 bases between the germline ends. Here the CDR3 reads CASSPTGATGELFF. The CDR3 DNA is TGTGCCAGCTCACCGACAGGTGCCACCGGGGAGCTGTTTTTT.

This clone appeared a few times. The CDR3 is CASSPVSGGENYGYTF. CDR3 coding DNA: TGTGCCAGCAGCCCCGTATCGGGGGGCGAAAACTATGGCTACACCTTC. The rearrangement joins TRBV27 to TRBJ1-2, with D maybe TRBD1 (6 bases). Germline loops: CDR1 MNHEY, CDR2 SMNVEV (reference sequence). Trimming took 6 bases from V and 2 from J, leaving 19 bases between them. The CDR3 totals 16 residues.

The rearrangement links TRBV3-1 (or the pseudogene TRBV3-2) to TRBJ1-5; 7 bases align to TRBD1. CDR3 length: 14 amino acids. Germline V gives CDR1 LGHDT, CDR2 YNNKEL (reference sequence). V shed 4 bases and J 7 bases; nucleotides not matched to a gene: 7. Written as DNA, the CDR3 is TGTGCCAGCAGCCCAGACAGGGAATCCCAGCCCCAGCATTTT. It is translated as CASSPDRESQPQHF.

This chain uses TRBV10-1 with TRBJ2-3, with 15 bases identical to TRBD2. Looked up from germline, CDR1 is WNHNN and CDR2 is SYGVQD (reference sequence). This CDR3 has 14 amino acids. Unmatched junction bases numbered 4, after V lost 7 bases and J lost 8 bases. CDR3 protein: CASNPGLAGGTQYF. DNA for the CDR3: TGCGCCAGCAACCCGGGACTAGCGGGAGGTACGCAGTATTTT.

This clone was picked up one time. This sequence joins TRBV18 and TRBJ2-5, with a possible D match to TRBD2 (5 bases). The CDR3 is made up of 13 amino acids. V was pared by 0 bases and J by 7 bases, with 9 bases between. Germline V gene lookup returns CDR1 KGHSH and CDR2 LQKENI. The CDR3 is CASSPPLSGTQYF. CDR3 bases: TGTGCCAGCTCACCACCGCTCAGCGGGACCCAGTACTTC. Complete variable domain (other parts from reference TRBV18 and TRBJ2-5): NAGVMQNPRHLVRRRGQEARLRCSPMKGHSHVYWYRQLPEEGLKFMVYLQKENIIDESGMPKERFSAEFPKEGPSILRIQQVVRGDSAAYFCASSPPLSGTQYFGPGTRLLVL.

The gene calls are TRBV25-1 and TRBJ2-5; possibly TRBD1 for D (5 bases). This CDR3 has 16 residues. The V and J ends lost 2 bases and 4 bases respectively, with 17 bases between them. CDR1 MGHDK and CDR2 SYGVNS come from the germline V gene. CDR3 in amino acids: CASSEGFIDRGETQYF. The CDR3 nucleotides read TGTGCCAGCAGTGAAGGGTTTATCGATAGGGGAGAGACCCAGTACTTC.

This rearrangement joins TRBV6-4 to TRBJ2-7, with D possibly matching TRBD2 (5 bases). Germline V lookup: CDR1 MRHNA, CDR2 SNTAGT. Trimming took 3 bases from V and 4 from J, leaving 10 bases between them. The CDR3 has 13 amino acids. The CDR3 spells CASSDVGSYEQYF. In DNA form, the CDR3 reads TGTGCCAGCAGTGATGTAGGGAGTTACGAGCAGTACTTC.

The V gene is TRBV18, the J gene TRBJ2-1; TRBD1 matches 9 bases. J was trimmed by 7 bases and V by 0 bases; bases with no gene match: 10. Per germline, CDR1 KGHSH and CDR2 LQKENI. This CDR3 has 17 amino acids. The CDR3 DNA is TGTGCCAGCTCACCACCGCTTCCGGGACAGGGCACGAATGAGCAGTTCTTC. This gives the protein CASSPPLPGQGTNEQFF.

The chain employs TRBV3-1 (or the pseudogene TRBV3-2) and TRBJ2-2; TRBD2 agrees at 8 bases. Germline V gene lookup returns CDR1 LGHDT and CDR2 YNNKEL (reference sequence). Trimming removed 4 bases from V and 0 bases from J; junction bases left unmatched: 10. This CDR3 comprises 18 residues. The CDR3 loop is CASSLLGGGRPNTGELFF. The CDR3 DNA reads TGTGCCAGCAGCCTCCTCGGGGGCGGGAGGCCGAACACCGGGGAGCTGTTTTTT.

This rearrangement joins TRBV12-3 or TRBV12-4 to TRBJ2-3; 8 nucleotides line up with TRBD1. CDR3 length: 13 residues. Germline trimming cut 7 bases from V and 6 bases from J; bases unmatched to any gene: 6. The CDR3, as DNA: TGTGCCAGCACCCTGGACAGGGTGGATACGCAGTATTTT. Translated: CASTLDRVDTQYF.

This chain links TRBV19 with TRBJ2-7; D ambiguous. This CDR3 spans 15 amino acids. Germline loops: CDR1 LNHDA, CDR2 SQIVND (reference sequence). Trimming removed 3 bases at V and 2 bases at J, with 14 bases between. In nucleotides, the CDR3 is TGTGCCAGTAGTATGGGTAAGGTGAGGACCTACGAGCAGTACTTC. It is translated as CASSMGKVRTYEQYF.

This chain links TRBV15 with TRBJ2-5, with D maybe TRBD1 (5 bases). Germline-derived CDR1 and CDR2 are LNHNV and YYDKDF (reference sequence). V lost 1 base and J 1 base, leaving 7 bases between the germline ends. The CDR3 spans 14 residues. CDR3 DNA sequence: TGTGCCACCAGCAGAGTTCAGGGCCAAGAGACCCAGTACTTC. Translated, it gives CATSRVQGQETQYF.

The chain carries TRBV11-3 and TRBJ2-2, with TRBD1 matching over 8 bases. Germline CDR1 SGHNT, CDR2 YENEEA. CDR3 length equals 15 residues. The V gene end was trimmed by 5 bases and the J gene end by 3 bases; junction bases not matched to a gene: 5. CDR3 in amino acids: CASSKDREDTGELFF. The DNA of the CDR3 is TGTGCCAGCAGCAAGGACAGGGAGGACACCGGGGAGCTGTTTTTT.

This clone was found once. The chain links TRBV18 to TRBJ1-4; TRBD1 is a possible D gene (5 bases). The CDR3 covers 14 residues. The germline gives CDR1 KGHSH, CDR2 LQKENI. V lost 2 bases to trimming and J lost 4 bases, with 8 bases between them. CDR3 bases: TGTGCCAGCTCACCAGGCAGGGATAATGAAAAACTGTTTTTT. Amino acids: CASSPGRDNEKLFF.

Here the CDR3 DNA reads TGTGCCAGCAGCTTGACGACTCTCCGTACGCAGTATTTT. Residues: CASSLTTLRTQYF. The chain carries TRBV5-5 and TRBJ2-3, with unresolved D. Germline assignment: CDR1 SGHKS and CDR2 YYEKEE (reference sequence). The CDR3 consists of 13 residues. Trimming stripped 1 base from V and 8 bases from J, with 11 bases between.

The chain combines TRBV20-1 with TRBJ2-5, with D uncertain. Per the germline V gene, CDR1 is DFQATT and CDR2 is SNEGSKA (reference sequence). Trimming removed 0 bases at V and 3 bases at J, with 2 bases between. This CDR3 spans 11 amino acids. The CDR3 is CSARDEETQYF. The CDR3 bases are TGCAGTGCTAGAGACGAAGAGACCCAGTACTTC.

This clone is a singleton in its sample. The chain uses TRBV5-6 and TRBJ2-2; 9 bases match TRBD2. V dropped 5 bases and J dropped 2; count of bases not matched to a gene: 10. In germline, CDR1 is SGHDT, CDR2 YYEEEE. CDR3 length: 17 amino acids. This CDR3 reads CASRALAGGPNTGELFF. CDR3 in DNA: TGTGCCAGCAGGGCCTTGGCGGGAGGGCCCAACACCGGGGAGCTGTTTTTT.

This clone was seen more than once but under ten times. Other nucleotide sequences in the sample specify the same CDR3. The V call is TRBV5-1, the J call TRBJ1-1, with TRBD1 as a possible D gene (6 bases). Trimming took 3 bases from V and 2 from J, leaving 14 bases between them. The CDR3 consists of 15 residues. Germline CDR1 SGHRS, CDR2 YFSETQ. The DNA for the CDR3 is TGCGCCAGCAGCTCCTCCGGGACACTTAACACTGAAGCTTTCTTT. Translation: CASSSSGTLNTEAFF. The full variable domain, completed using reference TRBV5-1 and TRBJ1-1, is KAGVTQTPRYLIKTRGQQVTLSCSPISGHRSVSWYQQTPGQGLQFLFEYFSETQRNKGNFPGRFSGRQFSNSRSEMNVSTLELGDSALYLCASSSSGTLNTEAFFGQGTRLTVV.

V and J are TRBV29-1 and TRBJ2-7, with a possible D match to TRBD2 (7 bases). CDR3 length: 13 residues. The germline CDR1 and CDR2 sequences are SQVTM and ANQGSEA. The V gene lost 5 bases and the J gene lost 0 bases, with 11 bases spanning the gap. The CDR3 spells CSVMGGHSYEQYF. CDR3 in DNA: TGCAGCGTTATGGGGGGGCACTCCTACGAGCAGTACTTC.

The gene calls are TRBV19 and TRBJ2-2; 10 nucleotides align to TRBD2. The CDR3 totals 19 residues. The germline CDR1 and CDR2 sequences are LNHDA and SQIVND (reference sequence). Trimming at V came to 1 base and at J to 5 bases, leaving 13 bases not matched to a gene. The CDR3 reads CASSIAGASGRIGTGELFF. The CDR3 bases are TGTGCCAGTAGTATAGCCGGGGCTAGCGGGAGAATTGGGACCGGGGAGCTGTTTTTT.

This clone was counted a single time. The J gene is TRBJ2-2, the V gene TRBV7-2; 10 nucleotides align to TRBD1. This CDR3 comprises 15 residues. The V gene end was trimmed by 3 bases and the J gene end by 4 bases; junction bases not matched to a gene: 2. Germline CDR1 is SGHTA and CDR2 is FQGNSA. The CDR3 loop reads CASSFRTGGTGELFF. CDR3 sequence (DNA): TGTGCCAGCAGCTTTCGGACAGGGGGCACCGGGGAGCTGTTTTTT.

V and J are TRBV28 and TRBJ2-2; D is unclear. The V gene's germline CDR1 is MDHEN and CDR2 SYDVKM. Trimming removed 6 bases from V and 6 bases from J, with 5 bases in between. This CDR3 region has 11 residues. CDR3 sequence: CASSRSGELFF. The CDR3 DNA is TGTGCCAGCAGCCGTTCCGGGGAGCTGTTTTTT.

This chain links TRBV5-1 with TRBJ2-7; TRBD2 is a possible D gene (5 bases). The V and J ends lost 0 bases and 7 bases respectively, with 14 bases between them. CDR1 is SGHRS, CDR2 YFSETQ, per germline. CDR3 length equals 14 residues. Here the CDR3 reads CASSLGQEGGEQYF. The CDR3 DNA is TGCGCCAGCAGCTTGGGACAAGAGGGTGGGGAGCAGTACTTC.

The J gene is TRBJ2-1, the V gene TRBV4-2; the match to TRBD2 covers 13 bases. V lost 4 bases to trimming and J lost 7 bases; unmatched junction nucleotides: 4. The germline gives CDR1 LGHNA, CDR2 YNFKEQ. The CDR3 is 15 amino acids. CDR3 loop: CASSPTSGRENEQFF. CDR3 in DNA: TGTGCCAGCAGCCCAACTAGCGGGAGGGAGAATGAGCAGTTCTTC.

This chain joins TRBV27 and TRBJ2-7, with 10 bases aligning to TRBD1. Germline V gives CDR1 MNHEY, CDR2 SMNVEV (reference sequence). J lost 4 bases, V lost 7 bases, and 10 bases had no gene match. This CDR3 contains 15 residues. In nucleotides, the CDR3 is TGTGCCAGCACCCTACTCCGGGACAGGGGTTACGAGCAGTACTTC. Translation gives CASTLLRDRGYEQYF.

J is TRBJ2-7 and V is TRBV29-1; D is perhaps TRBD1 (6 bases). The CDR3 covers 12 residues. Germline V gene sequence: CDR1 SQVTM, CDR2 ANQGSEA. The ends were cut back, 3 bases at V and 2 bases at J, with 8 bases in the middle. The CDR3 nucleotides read TGCAGCGTTGAGGCAGGGGCCTACGAGCAGTACTTC. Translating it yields CSVEAGAYEQYF.

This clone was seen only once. CDR3 loop: CASNESPGNTIYF. The CDR3 region has the DNA TGTGCCAGTAATGAAAGCCCAGGAAACACCATATATTTT. The chain couples TRBV19 to TRBJ1-3; D remains unclear. This CDR3 spans 13 amino acids. Trimming cost V 7 bases and J 4 bases, with 11 bases left between them. Germline loops: CDR1 LNHDA, CDR2 SQIVND (reference sequence).

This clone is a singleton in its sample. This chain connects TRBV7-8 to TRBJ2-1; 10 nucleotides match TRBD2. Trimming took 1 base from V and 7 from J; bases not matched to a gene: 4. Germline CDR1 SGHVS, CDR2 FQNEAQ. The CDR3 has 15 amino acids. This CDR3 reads CASSLGLAGVNEQFF. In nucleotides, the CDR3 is TGTGCCAGCAGCTTAGGGCTAGCGGGAGTTAATGAGCAGTTCTTC.